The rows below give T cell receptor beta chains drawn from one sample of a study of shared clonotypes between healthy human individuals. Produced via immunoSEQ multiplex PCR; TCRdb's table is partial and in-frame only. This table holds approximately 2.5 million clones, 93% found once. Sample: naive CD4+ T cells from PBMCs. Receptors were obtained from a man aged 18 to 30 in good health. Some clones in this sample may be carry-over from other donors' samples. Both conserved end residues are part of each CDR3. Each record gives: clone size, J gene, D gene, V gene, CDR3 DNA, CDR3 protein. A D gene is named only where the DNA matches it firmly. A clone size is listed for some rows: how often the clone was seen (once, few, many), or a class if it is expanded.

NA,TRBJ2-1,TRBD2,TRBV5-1,TGCGCCAGCACGGGACTAGCGGGACTATACAATGAGCAGTTCTTC,CASTGLAGLYNEQFF
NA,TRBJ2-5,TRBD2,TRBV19,TGTGCCAGTAGTACTAGCGGGAGAACCTCGACCCAGTACTTC,CASSTSGRTSTQYF
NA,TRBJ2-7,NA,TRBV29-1,TGCAGCGTTGAAGATGCTAATGGCGAGCAGTACTTC,CSVEDANGEQYF
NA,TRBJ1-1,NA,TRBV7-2,TGTGCCAGCACCCCAGGGTCCATGAACACTGAAGCTTTCTTT,CASTPGSMNTEAFF
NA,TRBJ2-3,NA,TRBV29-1,TGCAGCGTTGTTCCAGGGCTCGGCACAGATACGCAGTATTTT,CSVVPGLGTDTQYF
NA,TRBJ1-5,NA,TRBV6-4,TGTGCCAGCAGTGTTTTACTTCTTAGCAATCAGCCCCAGCATTTT,CASSVLLLSNQPQHF
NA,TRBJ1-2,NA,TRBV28,TGTGCCAGCACCGGGGGTATAGGGGTAGGCTACACCTTC,CASTGGIGVGYTF
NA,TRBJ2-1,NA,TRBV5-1,TGCGCCAGCAGCTTAATTAGCGGACTCTACAATGAGCAGTTCTTC,CASSLISGLYNEQFF
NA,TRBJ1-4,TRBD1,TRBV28,TGTGCCAGCAGTGAGGGACAGTTAAGAGAAAAACTGTTTTTT,CASSEGQLREKLFF
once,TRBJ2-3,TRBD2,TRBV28,TGTGCCAGCAGTAGACTAGCGGGTAGCACAGATACGCAGTATTTT,CASSRLAGSTDTQYF
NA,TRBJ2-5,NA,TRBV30,TGTGCCTGGGGACCTGGGTACCAAGAGACCCAGTACTTC,CAWGPGYQETQYF
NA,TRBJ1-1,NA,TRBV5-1,TGCGCCAGCAGCCTAGACAGCCAAGGCACTGAAGCTTTCTTT,CASSLDSQGTEAFF
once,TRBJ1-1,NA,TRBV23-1,TGCGCCAGCAGTCAATCCGGCGAACGGGGCACTGAAGCTTTCTTT,CASSQSGERGTEAFF
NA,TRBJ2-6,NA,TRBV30,TGTGCCTGGAGTTGGACTCCCCGACCTCCCGGGGCCAACGTCCTGACTTTC,CAWSWTPRPPGANVLTF
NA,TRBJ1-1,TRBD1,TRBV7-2,TGTGCCAGCAGCCTCGCGACAGGGGCGCTGGCGGAAGCTTTCTTT,CASSLATGALAEAFF
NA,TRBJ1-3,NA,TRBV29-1,TGCAGCGTTGCAGTCGGACCTGGAAACACCATATATTTT,CSVAVGPGNTIYF
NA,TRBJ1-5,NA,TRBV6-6,TGTGCCAGCAGTCAGAATCAGCCCCAGCATTTT,CASSQNQPQHF
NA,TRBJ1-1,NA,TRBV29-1,TGCAGCGTTGACTCGGGAAATGAAGCTTTCTTT,CSVDSGNEAFF
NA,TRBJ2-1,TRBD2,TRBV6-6,TGTGCCAGCAGTCCCGGGAGGGGATACAATGAGCAGTTCTTC,CASSPGRGYNEQFF
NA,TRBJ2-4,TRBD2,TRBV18,TGTGCCAGCTCATGGACTAGCGGGAGCATTGGTGGAGACATTCAGTACTTC,CASSWTSGSIGGDIQYF
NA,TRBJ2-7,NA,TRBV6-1,TGTGCCAGCAGTGTCGTAATAGCCTACGAGCAGTACTTC,CASSVVIAYEQYF
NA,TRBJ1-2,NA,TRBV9,TGTGCCAGCAGCGAGGGGTCATATGGCTACACCTTC,CASSEGSYGYTF
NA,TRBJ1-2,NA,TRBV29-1,TGCAGCGTTGCCGGAACAGAACCGGGGAACTATGGCTACACCTTC,CSVAGTEPGNYGYTF
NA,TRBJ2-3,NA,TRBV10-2,TGCGCCAGCAGCAAACTTGGGCCCCGCACAGATACGCAGTATTTT,CASSKLGPRTDTQYF
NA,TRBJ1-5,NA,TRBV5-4,TGTGCCAGCAGCCAAGATAGCGCCGTACCCCATCAGCCCCAGCATTTT,CASSQDSAVPHQPQHF
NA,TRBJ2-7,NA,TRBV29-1,TGCAGCGTTCGAACTCTCCTCACCTACGAGCAGTACTTC,CSVRTLLTYEQYF
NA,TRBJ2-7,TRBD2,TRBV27,TGTGCCAGCAGTTTCATGACTAGCCCCCCTCGGGACGAGCAGTACTTC,CASSFMTSPPRDEQYF
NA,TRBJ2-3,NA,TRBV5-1,TGCGCCAGCAGCTTGGAACTAGACATGGATACGCAGTATTTT,CASSLELDMDTQYF
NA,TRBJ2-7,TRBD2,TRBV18,TGTGCCAGCTCACCATCGGGAGGACTACGCTACGAGCAGTACTTC,CASSPSGGLRYEQYF
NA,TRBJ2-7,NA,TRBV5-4,TGTGCCAGCAGCCCCCCTGGGACGGGGGTTTTCGGGGAGCAGTACTTC,CASSPPGTGVFGEQYF
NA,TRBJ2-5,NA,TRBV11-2,TGTGCCAGCAGCCGGTCCGGGCGGGAGACCCAGTACTTC,CASSRSGRETQYF
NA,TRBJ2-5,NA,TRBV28,TGTGCCAGCAGTTTATGGGGGTCAGGGTCTAGGGAGACCCAGTACTTC,CASSLWGSGSRETQYF
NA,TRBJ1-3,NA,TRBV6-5,TGTGCCAGCAGTTACTCGTTGAGGTCTGGAAACACCATATATTTT,CASSYSLRSGNTIYF
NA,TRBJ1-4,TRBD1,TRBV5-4,TGTGCCAGCAGCCAAGCCCGGGACAGGGGGCCGGGGGAAAAACTGTTTTTT,CASSQARDRGPGEKLFF
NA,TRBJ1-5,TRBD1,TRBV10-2,TGCGCCAGCAGTGTGGAGGACAGGGGGCGAAGGGGCAATCAGCCCCAGCATTTT,CASSVEDRGRRGNQPQHF
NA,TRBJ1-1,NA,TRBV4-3,TGCGCCAGCAGCCAAACACCCCCGGGGGATACTGAAGCTTTCTTT,CASSQTPPGDTEAFF
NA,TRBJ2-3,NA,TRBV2,TGTGCCAGCAGTGAACGGCTCGAGGGGGGAGCGCAGTATTTT,CASSERLEGGAQYF
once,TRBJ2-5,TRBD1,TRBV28,TGTGCCAGCAGTTTCTCAGGGGGCACAGAGACCCAGTACTTC,CASSFSGGTETQYF
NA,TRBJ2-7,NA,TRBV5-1,TGCGCCAGCAGCTTTTTGCTGACAGGCACGACTAGTGAGCAGTACTTC,CASSFLLTGTTSEQYF
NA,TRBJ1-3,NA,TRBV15,TGTGCCACCAGCAGAGATTCAGCAATCTCTGGAAACACCATATATTTT,CATSRDSAISGNTIYF
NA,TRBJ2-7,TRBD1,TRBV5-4,TGTGCCAGCAGCTCCCCGGGACAGGGGGCCTACGAGCAGTACTTC,CASSSPGQGAYEQYF
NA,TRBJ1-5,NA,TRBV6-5,TGTGCCAGCAGCACCCAAGCAAGGCAGCCCCAGCATTTT,CASSTQARQPQHF
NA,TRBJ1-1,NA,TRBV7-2,TGTGCCAGCAGCTTTTGGGTGAACACTGAAGCTTTCTTT,CASSFWVNTEAFF
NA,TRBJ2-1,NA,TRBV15,TGTGCCACCAGCCCAGCTGGGGCGCTGCACTTCTTC,CATSPAGALHFF
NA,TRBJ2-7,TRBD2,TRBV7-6,TGTGCCAGCAGCCCTCAGCTACTAGCGGGAGCCCTGAGCTCCTACGAGCAGTACTTC,CASSPQLLAGALSSYEQYF
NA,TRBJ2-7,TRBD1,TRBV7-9,TGTGCCAGCAGCTCGCACAGGGGGCGCGGGGACGAGCAGTACTTC,CASSSHRGRGDEQYF